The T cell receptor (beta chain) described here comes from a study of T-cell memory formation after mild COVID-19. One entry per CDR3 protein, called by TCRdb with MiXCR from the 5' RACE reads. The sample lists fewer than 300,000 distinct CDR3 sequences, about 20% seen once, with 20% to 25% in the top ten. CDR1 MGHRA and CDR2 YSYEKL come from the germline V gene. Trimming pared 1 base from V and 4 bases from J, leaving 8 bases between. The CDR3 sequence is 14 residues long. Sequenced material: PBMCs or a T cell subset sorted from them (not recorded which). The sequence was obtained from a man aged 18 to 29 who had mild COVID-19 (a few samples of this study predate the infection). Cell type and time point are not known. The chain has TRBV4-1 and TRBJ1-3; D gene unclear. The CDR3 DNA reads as TGCGCCAGCAGCCAAGTGTCTGGGGGAAACACCATATATTTT. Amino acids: CASSQVSGGNTIYF.